The 8 T cell receptor beta chains in this list originate from one sample, sequenced in a study of blood T cell repertoires in COVID-19. The repertoire was sequenced with immunoSEQ multiplex PCR; TCRdb's copy has only in-frame clones and lacks some. There are more than 85,000 clones in the sample; around nine tenths occur only once, and 2% to 2.5% lies in the top ten. The sequencing sample was made of peripheral blood. The receptors shown here come from a middle-aged man with active COVID-19.

This clone was observed a single time. This chain links TRBV7-2 with TRBJ1-5, with a possible D match to TRBD1 (6 bases). Germline assignment: CDR1 SGHTA and CDR2 FQGNSA. The length of the CDR3 is 17 residues. With 5 bases removed from V and 4 bases from J, the gap between germline ends came to 21 bases. The CDR3 protein is CASSRYGRTDNNQPQHF. The CDR3 nucleotides are TGTGCCAGCAGCCGGTACGGACGGACAGACAATAATCAGCCCCAGCATTTT.

The rearrangement joins TRBV11-3 to TRBJ2-6; the D gene is possibly TRBD2 (5 bases). The germline gives CDR1 SGHNT, CDR2 YENEEA. V was clipped by 0 bases and J by 11 bases, with 8 bases between them. CDR3 size: 13 residues. CDR3 DNA: TGTGCCAGCAGCTTAGATACGAGGGACGTCCTGACTTTC. It specifies CASSLDTRDVLTF.

J is TRBJ1-4 and V is TRBV6-1, with D possibly TRBD1 on 6 matching bases. Germline CDR1 MNHNS, CDR2 SASEGT. Trimming took 3 bases from V and 8 from J, leaving 7 bases between them. The CDR3 consists of 12 residues. In DNA form, the CDR3 reads TGTGCCAGCAGTGACCAGGGGGAAAAACTGTTTTTT. Translated: CASSDQGEKLFF.

The CDR3, as DNA: TGTGCCAGCAGCTCCCGGACTAGCAGCACAGATACGCAGTATTTT. It codes for CASSSRTSSTDTQYF. This rearrangement joins TRBV5-4 to TRBJ2-3; 8 bases fit TRBD2. Unmatched junction bases numbered 3, after V lost 3 bases and J lost 0 bases. This CDR3 comprises 15 residues. CDR1 and CDR2 from the germline V gene are SGHNT and YYREEE (reference sequence).

The genes are TRBV10-3 and TRBJ2-1; 10 bases are shared with TRBD2. The CDR3 runs 14 residues. CDR1 is ENHRY and CDR2 is SYGVKD in the germline V gene. With 3 bases clipped from V and 9 bases from J, the junction kept 5 bases outside the gene matches. The CDR3 sequence: CAISDSGGAGEQFF. The CDR3 bases are TGTGCCATCAGTGACAGCGGGGGGGCCGGTGAGCAGTTCTTC.

The chain carries TRBV18 and TRBJ2-2; TRBD1 matches at 7 bases. Per the germline V gene, CDR1 is KGHSH and CDR2 is LQKENI. Trimming at V came to 6 bases and at J to 2 bases, leaving 6 bases not matched to a gene. The CDR3 extends over 15 amino acids. This CDR3 reads CASSPGTANTGELFF. The DNA for the CDR3 is TGTGCCAGCTCGCCCGGGACAGCTAACACCGGGGAGCTGTTTTTT.

The chain is built from TRBV11-2 and TRBJ2-3; 8 bases fit TRBD1. CDR1 SGHAT and CDR2 FQNNGV come from the germline V gene. V was clipped by 3 bases and J by 2 bases; unmatched bases: 1. The CDR3 is 14 residues long. The CDR3 sequence: CASSFQGATDTQYF. The CDR3 nucleotides are TGTGCCAGCAGCTTCCAGGGGGCCACAGATACGCAGTATTTT.

The V call is TRBV6-4, the J call TRBJ2-5; tentative D call: TRBD1 (6 bases). Germline-derived CDR1 and CDR2 are MRHNA and SNTAGT. CDR3 length: 18 residues. The ends were cut back, 11 bases at V and 3 bases at J, with 31 bases in the middle. The CDR3 spells CAWGLLGELRTEKETQYF. In DNA, the CDR3 is TGTGCCTGGGGCTTACTCGGGGAGCTTAGGACAGAAAAAGAGACCCAGTACTTC.